This TCR beta chain stems from a study of post-analysis software for immune sequencing data (dated by TCRdb to 2015 to 2017). Broadly, across the study: The recorded disease courses included relapsing-remitting, secondary progressive and progressive-relapsing multiple sclerosis, and some patients had no subtype annotation. A subset of samples was prepared in parallel using single-end sample barcoding, then pooled and co-amplified after Illumina adapter ligation. The patient repertoires were set against under 12 previously published healthy control repertoires from donors whose ages ranged from 6 to 25 years. Findings and caveats that apply to the study as a whole: The control group was slightly older than the multiple sclerosis patient group. Compared with controls, multiple sclerosis patients had significantly lower normalized Chao1 diversity, a finding suggesting substantial peripheral T-cell clonal expansion. When samples were clustered directly using the F measure, samples prepared in the same batch co-clustered strongly, which prompted a batch-effect correction. Significantly higher frequencies in patients than in controls were found for several TRBV segments, including TRBV5-6, TRBV5-1 and TRBV20-1.

As to this clonotype: There is no known antigen for this receptor. No qualities accompany the bases; no much larger clone lies one base away.

To demonstrate the VDJtools post-analysis software, the study profiled TCR beta repertoires from the peripheral blood of approximately twelve young patients with multiple sclerosis. The multiple sclerosis patients were children and adolescents between roughly 6 and 16 years of age. The CDR3 holds 12 amino acids from the cysteine to the phenylalanine. CDR3 DNA only is kept here, 36 bases in frame from base 1. Taken from the germline V gene, the CDR1 and CDR2 loops are SQVTM and ANQGSEA. Trimming takes 8 bases off V and 5 bases off J; junction bases not matched to a gene: 2. Preparation of the library involved PCR. The sequencer listed for this sample is Illumina HiSeq 2500. To reduce PCR and sequencing biases, unique molecular identifiers were built into the TCR beta cDNA libraries. Per 1 to 10 million input T cells, 500,000 or so cDNA molecules were obtained, such that each molecule approximated one T cell. The same protocol used for the earlier healthy control dataset was applied to prepare and sequence the patient libraries. Samples belonging to the same batch were prepared together, multiplexed and sequenced on a shared HiSeq lane. In the source study's methods: MIGEC was used to process the raw barcoded reads, and molecular identifier groups with only a single read were discarded before consensus assembly and CDR3 extraction. Clonotype tables were post-analysed with VDJtools, and diversity was normalized by down-sampling all datasets to the smallest sample size. Repertoire overlap clustering matched CDR3 amino acid but not nucleotide sequences to correct batch-related cross-sample contamination. Starting from the raw public reads, TCRdb applied fastp trimming at Q25, assembled clones with MiXCR and retained in-frame beta chains. A single entry per CDR3 protein holds the most common genes and DNA from its merged rows. These V and J calls derive from TCRdb rather than the authors' analysis. The sample table holds a few hundred thousand distinct CDR3 sequences, of which less than 40% were seen once. In total, the top ten clones hold around 6% of the sample.

The rearranged segments are TRBV29-1 and TRBJ2-1; 11 central nucleotides agree with TRBD2. Sequenced material: blood. This clonotype was obtained from a girl aged 2-17 years with multiple sclerosis. The bases read TGCAGCATGGGACTAGCGGACAATGAGCAGTTCTTC. It translates to CSMGLADNEQFF.